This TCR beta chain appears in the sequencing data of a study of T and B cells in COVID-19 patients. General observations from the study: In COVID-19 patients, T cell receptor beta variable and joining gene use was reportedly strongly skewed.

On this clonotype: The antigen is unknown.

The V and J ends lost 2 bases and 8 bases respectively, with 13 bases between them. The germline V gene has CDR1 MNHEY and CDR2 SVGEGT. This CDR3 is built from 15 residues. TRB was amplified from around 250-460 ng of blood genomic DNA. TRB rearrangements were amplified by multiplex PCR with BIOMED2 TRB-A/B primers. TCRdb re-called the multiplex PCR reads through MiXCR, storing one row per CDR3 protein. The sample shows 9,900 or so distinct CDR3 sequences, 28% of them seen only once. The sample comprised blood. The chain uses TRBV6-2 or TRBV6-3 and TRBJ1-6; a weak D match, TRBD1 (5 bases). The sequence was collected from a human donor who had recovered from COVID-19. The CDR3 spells CASSYRQGNDSPLHF. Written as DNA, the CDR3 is TGTGCCAGCAGTTACAGGCAGGGAAATGATTCACCCCTCCACTTT.